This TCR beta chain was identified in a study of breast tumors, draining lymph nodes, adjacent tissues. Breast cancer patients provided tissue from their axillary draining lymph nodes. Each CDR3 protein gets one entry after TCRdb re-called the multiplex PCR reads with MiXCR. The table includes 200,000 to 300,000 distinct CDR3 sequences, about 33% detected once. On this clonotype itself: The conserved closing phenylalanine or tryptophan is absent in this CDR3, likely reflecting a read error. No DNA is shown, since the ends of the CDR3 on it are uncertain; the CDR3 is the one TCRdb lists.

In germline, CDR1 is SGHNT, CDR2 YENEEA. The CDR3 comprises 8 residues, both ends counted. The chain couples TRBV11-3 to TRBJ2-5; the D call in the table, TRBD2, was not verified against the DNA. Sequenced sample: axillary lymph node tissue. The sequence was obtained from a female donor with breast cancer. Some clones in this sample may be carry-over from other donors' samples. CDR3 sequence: CASSLFTS.